The entry below describes one T cell receptor beta chain. Original processing notes: Amplification of reference gene primers was used by the study to estimate nucleated cell counts. Repertoires were generated with immunoSEQ multiplex PCR, while TCRdb's copy carries only in-frame clones and drops some. Clonal size and the V and J genes are those of that table, whereas D and trimming came from the DNA. The table records about 140,000 clones, 80% to 85% of them present only once. These data come from a study of blood T cell repertoires in COVID-19. Turning to the study itself: Acute-phase and convalescent COVID-19 samples originated in the United States, Italy and Spain.

The CDR3 sequence is 15 residues long. V gave up 6 bases and J gave up 1 base; unmatched junction bases: 6. Germline V lookup: CDR1 MDHEN, CDR2 SYDVKM. V gene TRBV28 combines with J gene TRBJ1-2; 9 bases are a match to TRBD1. This receptor was obtained from a woman in her sixties or seventies with acute or convalescent COVID-19. Sequenced input: peripheral blood. As DNA, the CDR3 is TGTGCCAGCAGGACTGGACAGGGGAATAACTATGGCTACACCTTC. Translating gives CASRTGQGNNYGYTF.